The 30 T cell receptor beta chains reported below all come from one sample, sequenced in a study of blood T cell repertoires in COVID-19. The table came from immunoSEQ multiplex PCR; TCRdb's copy has only in-frame clones and leaves some out. The table includes roughly 120,000 clones, 60% to 80% detected once. Sequenced input: peripheral blood. The source of these receptors is a man older than 75 with COVID-19, enrolled during active disease.

The chain employs TRBV29-1 and TRBJ2-1, with D maybe TRBD2 (5 bases). The germline V gene has CDR1 SQVTM and CDR2 ANQGSEA. The CDR3 is made up of 14 amino acids. V lost 3 bases to trimming and J lost 4 bases, with 13 bases between them. The CDR3 DNA follows: TGCAGCGTTGACGGCAGCGGTCCTTACAATGAGCAGTTCTTC. This translates into CSVDGSGPYNEQFF.

This CDR3 is CASSVVPTSENEQFF. Written as DNA, the CDR3 is TGTGCCAGCAGCGTAGTCCCGACTAGCGAGAATGAGCAGTTCTTC. This chain links TRBV9 with TRBJ2-1; 8 positions match TRBD2. This CDR3 spans 15 amino acids. Trimming removed 0 bases from V and 7 bases from J; junction bases left unmatched: 6. Germline V gene data show CDR1 as SGDLS and CDR2 as YYNGEE.

V is TRBV24-1 and J is TRBJ2-5, with D tentatively TRBD2 (5 bases). Germline V gene sequence: CDR1 KGHDR, CDR2 SFDVKD. The CDR3 has 12 residues. V was pared by 5 bases and J by 4 bases, with 7 bases between. The DNA of the CDR3 is TGTGCCACCAGTGCGGGGTCAGAGACCCAGTACTTC. Translated, it gives CATSAGSETQYF.

The rearrangement links TRBV28 to TRBJ2-1; D unclear. CDR3 size: 13 residues. Germline V lookup: CDR1 MDHEN, CDR2 SYDVKM. V lost 3 bases, J lost 5 bases, and 8 bases lay in between. CDR3 DNA sequence: TGTGCCAGCAGTTTTCGGCTAGACAATGAGCAGTTCTTC. It specifies CASSFRLDNEQFF.

This chain links TRBV5-4 with TRBJ2-2; D unclear. With 2 bases removed from V and 6 bases from J, the gap between germline ends came to 8 bases. The CDR3 is 13 amino acids. CDR1 is SGHNT and CDR2 is YYREEE in the germline V gene (reference sequence). CDR3 sequence: CASSFRGPGELFF. DNA of the CDR3: TGTGCCAGCAGCTTTAGAGGCCCCGGGGAGCTGTTTTTT.

This chain connects TRBV2 to TRBJ2-3; 10 nucleotides match TRBD2. This CDR3 is 15 amino acids long. From germline, CDR1 is SNHLY and CDR2 FYNNEI. V lost 7 bases to trimming and J lost 2 bases; unmatched junction nucleotides: 6. CDR3 nucleotides: TGTGCCAGCACCTTAGCGGGAGGTCTCACAGATACGCAGTATTTT. Its protein is CASTLAGGLTDTQYF.

V and J are TRBV11-1 and TRBJ1-2; D perhaps matches TRBD1 (6 bases). The CDR3 covers 13 residues. CDR1 is SGHAT, CDR2 FQDESV, per germline (reference sequence). Trimming took off 3 bases at V and 7 bases at J, with 12 bases between the two ends. The CDR3 sequence: CASSFARGGGYTF. The CDR3 DNA reads as TGTGCCAGCAGCTTCGCCAGGGGCGGTGGCTACACCTTC.

The chain employs TRBV27 and TRBJ2-5; TRBD2 matches 11 bases. The germline V gene encodes CDR1 MNHEY and CDR2 SMNVEV (reference sequence). The CDR3 has 15 residues. Trimming removed 3 bases from V and 3 bases from J; junction bases left unmatched: 3. CDR3 nucleotides: TGTGCCAGCAGTTTGGGTAGCGGGAGGGAAGAGACCCAGTACTTC. Its translation is CASSLGSGREETQYF.

This clone was detected a few times. The chain recombines TRBV9 with TRBJ2-3, with 7 bases identical to TRBD2. With 2 bases clipped from V and 6 bases from J, the junction kept 9 bases outside the gene matches. The germline V gene encodes CDR1 SGDLS and CDR2 YYNGEE. The CDR3 spans 15 residues. The CDR3 DNA is TGTGCCAGCAGCGTTCAAAGCGGGGTGCCCGATACGCAGTATTTT. Its translation is CASSVQSGVPDTQYF.

V gene TRBV6-5 combines with J gene TRBJ2-3; 13 nucleotides line up with TRBD2. Germline values: CDR1 MNHEY, CDR2 SVGAGI. The length of the CDR3 is 15 residues. Trimming cost V 7 bases and J 6 bases; bases outside gene matches: 7. CDR3 loop: CASKGLAGVSDTQYF. In nucleotides, the CDR3 is TGTGCCAGCAAAGGACTAGCGGGAGTCTCGGATACGCAGTATTTT.

The rearrangement joins TRBV29-1 to TRBJ2-4; 13 bases match TRBD2. The CDR3 runs to 14 residues. Germline CDR1 and CDR2: SQVTM and ANQGSEA. Trimming cost V 6 bases and J 14 bases; bases outside gene matches: 13. CDR3 residues: CSVGGLAGDPIEYF. The CDR3 nucleotides read TGCAGCGTCGGAGGACTAGCGGGAGATCCGATAGAGTACTTC.

The genes are TRBV28 and TRBJ1-2, with D maybe TRBD1 (5 bases). Germline assignment: CDR1 MDHEN and CDR2 SYDVKM. Trimming removed 6 bases from V and 2 bases from J, with 13 bases in between. The CDR3 contains 14 residues. CDR3 DNA: TGTGCCAGCAGCCCTGCGGGGGGAAACTATGGCTACACCTTC. Protein sequence: CASSPAGGNYGYTF.

J is TRBJ2-1 and V is TRBV28; 7 bases fit TRBD2. V lost 2 bases and J lost 10; bases outside the gene matches: 5. CDR3 length: 13 residues. Germline lookup yields CDR1 MDHEN and CDR2 SYDVKM. The DNA of the CDR3 is TGTGCCAGCAGTTTAACCCCCGGGAGGGAGCAGTTCTTC. Protein: CASSLTPGREQFF.

J is TRBJ2-7 and V is TRBV28; 7 positions match TRBD1. The V segment lost 8 bases and the J segment 0 bases; nucleotides outside the gene matches: 10. CDR3 length: 15 amino acids. Germline V gene lookup returns CDR1 MDHEN and CDR2 SYDVKM. The CDR3 sequence: CASGLDRDSSYEQYF. CDR3 in DNA: TGTGCCAGCGGCCTAGACCGGGACAGCTCCTACGAGCAGTACTTC. Filled out from reference TRBV28 and TRBJ2-7, the complete variable domain reads DVKVTQSSRYLVKRTGEKVFLECVQDMDHENMFWYRQDPGLGLRLIYFSYDVKMKEKGDIPEGYSVSREKKERFSLILESASTNQTSMYLCASGLDRDSSYEQYFGPGTRLTVT.

The chain joins TRBV18 to TRBJ2-6; a possible D gene is TRBD2 (5 bases). The CDR3 covers 15 residues. V shed 3 bases and J shed 0 bases, with 6 bases lying between them. The germline V gene has CDR1 KGHSH and CDR2 LQKENI. The CDR3 region is CASSPAGSGANVLTF. CDR3 DNA: TGTGCCAGCTCACCCGCGGGCTCTGGGGCCAACGTCCTGACTTTC.

This clone is judged medium-sized. CDR3 sequence (DNA): TGTGCCAGCGGGCCGACTAGCGGGAGTGCCGGGGAGCTGTTTTTT. Translation: CASGPTSGSAGELFF. V usage is TRBV2 and J usage is TRBJ2-2; 12 nucleotides line up with TRBD2. V shed 8 bases and J 6 bases; nucleotides not matched to a gene: 7. This CDR3 region has 15 residues. Germline CDR1 is SNHLY and CDR2 is FYNNEI. Together with reference TRBV2 and TRBJ2-2, the CDR3 gives the full variable domain: EPEVTQTPSHQVTQMGQEVILRCVPISNHLYFYWYRQILGQKVEFLVSFYNNEISEKSEIFDDQFSVERPDGSNFTLKIRSTKLEDSAMYFCASGPTSGSAGELFFGEGSRLTVL.

V is TRBV7-9 and J is TRBJ2-3; a possible D gene is TRBD2 (6 bases). CDR1 and CDR2 from the germline V gene are SEHNR and FQNEAQ (reference sequence). V lost 2 bases to trimming and J lost 1 base, with 7 bases between them. CDR3 length: 14 residues. In DNA form, the CDR3 reads TGTGCCAGCAGCTTATCGGGGGGCACAGATACGCAGTATTTT. Translated: CASSLSGGTDTQYF. The full variable domain, with the rest looked up from reference TRBV7-9 and TRBJ2-3, is DTGVSQNPRHKITKRGQNVTFRCDPISEHNRLYWYRQTLGQGPEFLTYFQNEAQLEKSRLLSDRFSAERPKGSFSTLEIQRTEQGDSAMYLCASSLSGGTDTQYFGPGTRLTVL.

This chain links TRBV5-6 with TRBJ2-7, with a weak D call TRBD2 (6 bases). Germline values: CDR1 SGHDT, CDR2 YYEEEE. This CDR3 is 12 amino acids long. V was pared by 0 bases and J by 12 bases, with 13 bases between. CDR3 sequence reads: CASSLEQTRMYF. CDR3 nucleotide sequence: TGTGCCAGCAGCTTGGAGCAGACTAGAATGTACTTC.

The chain links TRBV7-8 to TRBJ1-2, with TRBD1 matching 10 bases. From germline, CDR1 is SGHVS and CDR2 FQNEAQ. The CDR3 consists of 16 residues. J gave up 6 bases and V 5 bases, and 12 bases lay outside the gene matches. CDR3 region: CASSTHPDRGRHGYTF. The CDR3 bases are TGTGCCAGCAGCACCCACCCGGACAGGGGGAGGCATGGCTACACCTTC.

This clone has only one observation. The chain links TRBV28 to TRBJ2-3; no clear D. With 8 bases removed from V and 1 base from J, the gap between germline ends came to 7 bases. CDR1 MDHEN and CDR2 SYDVKM come from the germline V gene. This CDR3 has 12 residues. CDR3 residues: CASATGTDTQYF. The CDR3, as DNA: TGTGCCAGCGCCACAGGCACAGATACGCAGTATTTT. The whole variable domain, filled in from reference TRBV28 and TRBJ2-3, reads DVKVTQSSRYLVKRTGEKVFLECVQDMDHENMFWYRQDPGLGLRLIYFSYDVKMKEKGDIPEGYSVSREKKERFSLILESASTNQTSMYLCASATGTDTQYFGPGTRLTVL.

The chain is built from TRBV3-1 (or the pseudogene TRBV3-2) and TRBJ2-1, with 13 nucleotides matching TRBD2. Germline loops: CDR1 LGHDT, CDR2 YNNKEL (reference sequence). V gave up 6 bases and J gave up 4 bases; unmatched junction bases: 3. This CDR3 comprises 15 residues. The DNA of the CDR3 is TGTGCCAGCAGTCGACTAGCGGGAGGTTACAATGAGCAGTTCTTC. Its translation: CASSRLAGGYNEQFF.

The chain couples TRBV19 to TRBJ1-2; 7 bases align to TRBD1. The length of the CDR3 is 14 residues. The germline V gene encodes CDR1 LNHDA and CDR2 SQIVND (reference sequence). The V and J ends lost 4 bases and 6 bases, in that order; junction bases with no gene match: 8. Here the CDR3 DNA reads TGTGCCAGTAGTAGACAGGGATCCAGTCATGGCTACACCTTC. It codes for CASSRQGSSHGYTF. Complete variable domain (other parts from reference TRBV19 and TRBJ1-2): DGGITQSPKYLFRKEGQNVTLSCEQNLNHDAMYWYRQDPGQGLRLIYYSQIVNDFQKGDIAEGYSVSREKKESFPLTVTSAQKNPTAFYLCASSRQGSSHGYTFGSGTRLTVV.

Of note for this clone: A clone one base away is much larger, so this may be a read error. This sample includes further DNA sequences coding for the same CDR3. DNA for the CDR3: TGTGCCAGCAGCTTACAGGGGAACACTGAAGCTTTCTTT. Amino acid sequence: CASSLQGNTEAFF. V gene TRBV7-9 combines with J gene TRBJ1-1; D is possibly TRBD1 (5 bases). Germline V gives CDR1 SEHNR, CDR2 FQNEAQ (reference sequence). Trimming pared 2 bases from V and 1 base from J, leaving 5 bases between. CDR3 length: 13 residues.

The rearrangement uses TRBV15 and TRBJ2-1; D is perhaps TRBD1 (6 bases). The CDR3 extends over 16 amino acids. V was cut by 0 bases and J by 0 bases, with 9 bases left in between. CDR1 is LNHNV, CDR2 YYDKDF, per germline (reference sequence). This chain's CDR3 is CATSRERGSSYNEQFF. The CDR3 DNA reads as TGTGCCACCAGCAGAGAAAGGGGGAGCTCCTACAATGAGCAGTTCTTC.

The genes are TRBV7-2 and TRBJ2-6, with D unclear. The germline CDR1 and CDR2 sequences are SGHTA and FQGNSA. The CDR3 contains 15 residues. The V gene lost 3 bases and the J gene lost 0 bases, with 6 bases spanning the gap. CDR3 loop: CASSFFLSGANVLTF. CDR3 DNA sequence: TGTGCCAGCAGCTTCTTTCTCTCTGGGGCCAACGTCCTGACTTTC.

The chain joins TRBV5-4 to TRBJ2-2; 9 bases align to TRBD1. V gave up 0 bases and J gave up 2 bases; unmatched junction bases: 5. Looked up from germline, CDR1 is SGHNT and CDR2 is YYREEE (reference sequence). The CDR3 is 17 amino acids. The CDR3 nucleotides read TGTGCCAGCAGCTTGGCCTTACAGGGGGCTAACACCGGGGAGCTGTTTTTT. Residues: CASSLALQGANTGELFF.

The CDR3, as DNA: TGTGCCAGCAGGCGAAGCGGGGGGCGCCGCCAGCCCCAGCATTTT. It specifies CASRRSGGRRQPQHF. The V call is TRBV21-1, the J call TRBJ1-5. TRBV21-1 is marked as a pseudogene. This CDR3 comprises 15 residues.

V usage is TRBV13 and J usage is TRBJ2-5, with D perhaps matching TRBD1 (6 bases). CDR1 is PRHDT and CDR2 is FYEKMQ in the germline V gene (reference sequence). This CDR3 comprises 13 residues. V lost 3 bases and J 3 bases, leaving 8 bases between the germline ends. As DNA, the CDR3 is TGTGCCAGCAGCTTCAGGGGAGAAGAGACCCAGTACTTC. Protein: CASSFRGEETQYF. Looking up the rest from reference TRBV13 and TRBJ2-5 gives the full variable domain: AAGVIQSPRHLIKEKRETATLKCYPIPRHDTVYWYQQGPGQDPQFLISFYEKMQSDKGSIPDRFSAQQFSDYHSELNMSSLELGDSALYFCASSFRGEETQYFGPGTRLLVL.

The gene calls are TRBV11-3 and TRBJ2-7; no reliable D call. V was pared by 1 base and J by 2 bases, with 9 bases between. The CDR3 consists of 14 residues. Germline V gene lookup returns CDR1 SGHNT and CDR2 YENEEA. The CDR3 is CASSLGASTYEQYF. Here the CDR3 DNA reads TGTGCCAGCAGCTTAGGGGCGAGCACCTACGAGCAGTACTTC.

This clone showed up just a few times. V is TRBV9 and J is TRBJ2-3; no clear D. Germline V gene data show CDR1 as SGDLS and CDR2 as YYNGEE. CDR3 length: 14 residues. V was shortened by 0 bases and J by 4 bases, with 9 bases between the two germline ends. The CDR3 nucleotides read TGTGCCAGCAGCGTAGCTACGAAGTCAGATACGCAGTATTTT. This gives the protein CASSVATKSDTQYF.